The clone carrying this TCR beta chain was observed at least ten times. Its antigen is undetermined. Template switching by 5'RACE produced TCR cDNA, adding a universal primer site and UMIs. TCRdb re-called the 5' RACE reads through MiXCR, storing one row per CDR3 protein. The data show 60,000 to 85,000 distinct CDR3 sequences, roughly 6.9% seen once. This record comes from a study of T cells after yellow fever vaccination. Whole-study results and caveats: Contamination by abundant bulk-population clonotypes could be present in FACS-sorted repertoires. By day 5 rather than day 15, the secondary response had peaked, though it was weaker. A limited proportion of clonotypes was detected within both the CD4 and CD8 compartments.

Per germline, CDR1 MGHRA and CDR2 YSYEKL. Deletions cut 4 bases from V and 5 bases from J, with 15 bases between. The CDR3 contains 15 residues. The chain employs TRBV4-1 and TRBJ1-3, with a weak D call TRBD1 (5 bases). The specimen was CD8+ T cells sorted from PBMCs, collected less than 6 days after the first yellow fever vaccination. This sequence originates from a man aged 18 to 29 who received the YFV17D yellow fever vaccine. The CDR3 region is CASSPTRDHRNTIYF. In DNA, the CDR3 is TGCGCCAGCAGCCCCACCCGGGACCATCGAAACACCATATATTTT.